This T cell receptor (beta chain) was recovered during a study of T cell responses to AZD1222 COVID-19 vaccine (dated by TCRdb to the early 2020s). About the investigation overall: AZD1222 recipients given second doses at about 4 weeks or at about 12 weeks were pooled, since spike-specific TCR depth and breadth were not found to differ between the two schedules. Trial participants were enrolled by age into subgroups of 18-55, 56-69 and 70-plus years, and around 150, 29 and 61 TCR-sequenced participants, respectively, were included in these subgroups. A total of under 250 trial participants underwent TCR sequencing, of whom about 210 had received two doses of AZD1222 and 26 had received two doses of the MenACWY control vaccine. Here is what the overall study found, with its caveats: Vaccine-associated CD4 TCRs spanned the whole spike protein, with dominant responses in regions 160-218 and 743-854. In the small 56-69-year group, the increase in depth fell short of significance, most likely because of low power. After two AZD1222 doses, both the breadth and the depth of spike-specific TCRs were significantly higher than at day 0 and than in MenACWY recipients. Participants were mostly white British, with more females than males. The authors suggested clonal diversity may have been underestimated. Reportedly, close to half of the unique spike-specific TCRs recognized epitopes lying outside the regions that are mutated in the B.1.351 and B.1.1.7 variants. No day 14 peak-response samples were available, so repertoires were characterized only after the peak T cell response. Only 5 to 7 AZD1222 recipients were SARS-CoV-2 seropositive at baseline, limiting conclusions about previously exposed vaccinees.

The V end loses 6 bases and the J end loses 6 bases, and a stretch of 15 bases separates them. Including the terminal cysteine and phenylalanine, the CDR3 comprises 13 residues. CDR3 DNA is the only sequence kept; it has 39 bases, read in frame from the first base. According to the germline V gene, CDR1 reads MNHEY and CDR2 reads SVGAGI. The CDR3 regions of human TCRbeta chains were analyzed by immunosequencing. Regarding the original processing steps: TCRs in the repertoires were matched against a reference library of SARS-CoV-2-specific TCRs that had been generated with the MIRA antigen-specificity platform. Breadth was defined as the fraction of unique TCRs that were SARS-CoV-2-associated. Depth was defined as the fraction of total T cells that were SARS-CoV-2-associated. Using the MIRA data, every spike-specific TCR was mapped to the spike region that the TCR reacted to and assigned to either a CD4 or a CD8 class. Log10-transformed breadth and depth values were compared by one-way ANOVA with Sidak's multiple comparisons tests. TCRdb's version of the immuneACCESS table is confined to in-frame rearrangements and falls short of the full clone set. An unresolved V gene accounts for under half of the shortfall where checked; the remainder is of unknown origin. The V and J calls and clone size come from that table; D and trimming were worked out from the DNA. The sample table contains fewer than 110,000 clones; only one count was recorded for roughly 86% of them. The biggest ten clones account for 1.4% of the sample.

Only a few counts were recorded for this clone. What this receptor recognizes is not known. The sample holds no much larger clone one base away, and base qualities are not on file. The sample's time point label is to be understood as: baseline before first vaccination. Samples from vaccinated people were obtained from the UK trials COV001 and COV002, which included a single-blind randomized controlled phase 2/3 trial of AZD1222 (ChAdOx1 nCoV-19) in healthy adults. For TCRbeta chain sequencing, PBMC samples from trial participants were taken at day 0 and at day 28 after the second dose. The rearranged chain carries TRBV6-5 and TRBJ2-7; the D gene is perhaps TRBD2, on 5 matching bases. The source material was peripheral blood, sampled on day 0 of AZD1222 vaccination. This sequence originates from an adult in good health. The DNA sequence follows: TGTGCCAGCAGCGCCACTAGAGTAGGCGAGCAGTACTTC. Its protein reads: CASSATRVGEQYF.